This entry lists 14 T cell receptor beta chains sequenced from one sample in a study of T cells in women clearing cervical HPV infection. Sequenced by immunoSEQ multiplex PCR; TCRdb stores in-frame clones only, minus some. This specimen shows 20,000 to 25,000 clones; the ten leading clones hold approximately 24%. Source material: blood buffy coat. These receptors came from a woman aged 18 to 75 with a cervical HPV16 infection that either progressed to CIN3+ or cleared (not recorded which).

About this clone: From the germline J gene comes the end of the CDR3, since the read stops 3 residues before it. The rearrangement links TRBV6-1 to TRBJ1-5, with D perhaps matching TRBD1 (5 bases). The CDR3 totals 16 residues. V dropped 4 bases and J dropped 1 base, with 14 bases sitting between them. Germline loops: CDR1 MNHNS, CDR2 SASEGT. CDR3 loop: CASSVLWGVSNQPQHF. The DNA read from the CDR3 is TGTGCCAGCAGTGTATTATGGGGGGTAAGCAATCAGCCC.

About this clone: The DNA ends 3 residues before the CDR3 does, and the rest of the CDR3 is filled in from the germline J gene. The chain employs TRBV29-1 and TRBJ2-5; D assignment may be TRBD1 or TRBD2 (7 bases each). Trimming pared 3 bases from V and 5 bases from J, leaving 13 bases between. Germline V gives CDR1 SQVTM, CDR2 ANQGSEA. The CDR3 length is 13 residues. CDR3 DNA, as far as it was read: TGCAGCGTTGAGGCAGGGGGAGGGGAGACC. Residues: CSVEAGGGET. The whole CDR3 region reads CSVEAGGGETQYF.

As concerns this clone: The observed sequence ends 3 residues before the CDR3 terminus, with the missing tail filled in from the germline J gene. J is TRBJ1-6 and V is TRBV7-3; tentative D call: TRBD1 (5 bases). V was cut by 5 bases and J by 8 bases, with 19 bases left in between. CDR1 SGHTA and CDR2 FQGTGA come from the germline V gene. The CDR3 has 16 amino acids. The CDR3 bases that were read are TGTGCCAGCAGCCCGAAAAAGGGGTCACCCTATTCACCC. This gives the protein CASSPKKGSPYSP. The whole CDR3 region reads CASSPKKGSPYSPLHF.

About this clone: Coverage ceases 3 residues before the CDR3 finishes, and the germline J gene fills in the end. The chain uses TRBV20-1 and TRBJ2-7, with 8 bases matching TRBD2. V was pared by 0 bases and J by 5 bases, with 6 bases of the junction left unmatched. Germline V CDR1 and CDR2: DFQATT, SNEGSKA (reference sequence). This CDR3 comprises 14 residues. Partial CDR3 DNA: TGCAGTGCTAGAGACGGGGGGGCTGGGGACGAG. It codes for CSARDGGAGDE. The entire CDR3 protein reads CSARDGGAGDEQYF.

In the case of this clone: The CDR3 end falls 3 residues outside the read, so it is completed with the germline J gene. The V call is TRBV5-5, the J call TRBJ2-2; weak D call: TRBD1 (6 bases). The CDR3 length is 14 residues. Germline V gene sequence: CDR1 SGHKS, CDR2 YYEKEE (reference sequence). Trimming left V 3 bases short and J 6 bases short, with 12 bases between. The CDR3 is CASSSIPGAGELFF. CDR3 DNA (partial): TGTGCCAGCAGCTCGATCCCAGGGGCCGGGGAG.

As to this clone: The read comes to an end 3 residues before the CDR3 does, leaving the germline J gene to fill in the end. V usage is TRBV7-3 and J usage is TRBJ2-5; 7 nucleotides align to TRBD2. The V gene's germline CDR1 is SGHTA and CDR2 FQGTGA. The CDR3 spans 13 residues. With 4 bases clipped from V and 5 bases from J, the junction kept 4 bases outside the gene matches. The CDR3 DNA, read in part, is TGTGCCAGCAGCTCTTTGCGGGGGGAGACC. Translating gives CASSSLRGET. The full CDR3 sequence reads CASSSLRGETQYF. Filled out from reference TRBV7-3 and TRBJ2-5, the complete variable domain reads GAGVSQTPSNKVTEKGKYVELRCDPISGHTALYWYRQSLGQGPEFLIYFQGTGAADDSGLPNDRFFAVRPEGSVSTLKIQRTERGDSAVYLCASSSLRGETQYFGPGTRLLVL.

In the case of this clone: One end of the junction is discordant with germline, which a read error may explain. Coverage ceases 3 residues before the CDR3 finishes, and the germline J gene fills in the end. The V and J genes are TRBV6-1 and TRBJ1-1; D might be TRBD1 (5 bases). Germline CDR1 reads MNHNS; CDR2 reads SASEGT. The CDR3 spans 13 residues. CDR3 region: CTSSEATRGEAFF. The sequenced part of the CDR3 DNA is TGTACCAGCAGTGAAGCGACGAGGGGTGAA.

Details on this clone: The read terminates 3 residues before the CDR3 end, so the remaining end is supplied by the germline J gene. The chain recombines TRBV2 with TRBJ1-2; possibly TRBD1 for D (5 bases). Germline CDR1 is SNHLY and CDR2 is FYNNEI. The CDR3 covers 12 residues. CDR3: CASTRARYDYTF. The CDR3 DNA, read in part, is TGTGCCAGCACCAGGGCTCGGTACGAC.

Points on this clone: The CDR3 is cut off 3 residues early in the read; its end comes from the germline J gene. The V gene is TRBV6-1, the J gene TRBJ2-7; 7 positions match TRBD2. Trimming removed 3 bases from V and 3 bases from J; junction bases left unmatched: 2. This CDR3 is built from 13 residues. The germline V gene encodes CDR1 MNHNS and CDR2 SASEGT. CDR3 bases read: TGTGCCAGCAGTGAGCCTAGCGGCTACGAG. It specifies CASSEPSGYE. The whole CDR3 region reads CASSEPSGYEQYF.

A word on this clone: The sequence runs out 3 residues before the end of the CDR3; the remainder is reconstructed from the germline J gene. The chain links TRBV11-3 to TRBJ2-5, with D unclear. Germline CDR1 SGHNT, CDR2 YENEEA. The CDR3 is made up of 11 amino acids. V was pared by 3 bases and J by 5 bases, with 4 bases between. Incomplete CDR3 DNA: TGTGCCAGCAGCTTGTCTGAGACC. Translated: CASSLSET. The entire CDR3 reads CASSLSETQYF.

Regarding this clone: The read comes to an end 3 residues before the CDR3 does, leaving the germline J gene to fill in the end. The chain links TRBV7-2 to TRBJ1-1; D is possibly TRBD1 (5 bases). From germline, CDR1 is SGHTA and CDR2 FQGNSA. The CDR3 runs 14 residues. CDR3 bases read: TGTGCCAGCAGCTTATTTCAGGGCCCTTACGAG. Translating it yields CASSLFQGPYE. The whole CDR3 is CASSLFQGPYEAFF.

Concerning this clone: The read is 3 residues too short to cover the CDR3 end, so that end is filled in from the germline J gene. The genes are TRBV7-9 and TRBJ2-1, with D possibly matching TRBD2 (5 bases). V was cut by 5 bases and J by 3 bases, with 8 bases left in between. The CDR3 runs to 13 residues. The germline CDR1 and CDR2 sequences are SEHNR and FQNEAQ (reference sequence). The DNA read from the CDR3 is TGTGCCAGCAGCCCCCGGGGCTACAATGAG. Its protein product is CASSPRGYNE. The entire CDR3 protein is CASSPRGYNEQFF. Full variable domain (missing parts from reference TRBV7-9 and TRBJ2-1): DTGVSQNPRHKITKRGQNVTFRCDPISEHNRLYWYRQTLGQGPEFLTYFQNEAQLEKSRLLSDRFSAERPKGSFSTLEIQRTEQGDSAMYLCASSPRGYNEQFFGPGTRLTVL.

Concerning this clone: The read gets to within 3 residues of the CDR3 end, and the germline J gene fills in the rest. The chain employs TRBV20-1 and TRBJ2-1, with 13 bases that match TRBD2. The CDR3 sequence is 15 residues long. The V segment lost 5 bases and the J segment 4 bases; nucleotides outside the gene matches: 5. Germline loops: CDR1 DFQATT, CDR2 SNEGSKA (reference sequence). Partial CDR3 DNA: TGCAGTGCTCCCCGGACTAGCGGGGGATACAATGAG. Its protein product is CSAPRTSGGYNE. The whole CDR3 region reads CSAPRTSGGYNEQFF.

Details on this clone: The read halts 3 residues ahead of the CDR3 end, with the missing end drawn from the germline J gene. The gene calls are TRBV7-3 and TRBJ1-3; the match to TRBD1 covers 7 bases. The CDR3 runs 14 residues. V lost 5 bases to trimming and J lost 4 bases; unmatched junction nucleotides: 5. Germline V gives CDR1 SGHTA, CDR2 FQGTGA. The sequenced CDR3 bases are TGTGCCAGCAGCCTCGCAGGGGGAGGAAACACC. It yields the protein CASSLAGGGNT. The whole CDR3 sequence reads CASSLAGGGNTIYF.